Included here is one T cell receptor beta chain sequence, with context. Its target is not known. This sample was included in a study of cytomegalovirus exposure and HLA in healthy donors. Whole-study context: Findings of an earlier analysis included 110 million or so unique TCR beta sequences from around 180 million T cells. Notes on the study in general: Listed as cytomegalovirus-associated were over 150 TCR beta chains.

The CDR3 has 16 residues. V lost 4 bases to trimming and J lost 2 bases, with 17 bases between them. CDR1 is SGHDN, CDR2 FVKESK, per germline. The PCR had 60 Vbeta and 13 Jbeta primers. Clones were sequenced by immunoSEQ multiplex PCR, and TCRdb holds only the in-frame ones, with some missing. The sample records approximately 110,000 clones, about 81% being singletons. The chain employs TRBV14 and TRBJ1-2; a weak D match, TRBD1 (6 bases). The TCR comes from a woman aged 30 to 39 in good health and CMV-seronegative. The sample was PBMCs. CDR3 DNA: TGTGCCAGCAGCCGGGTCGGGGGGCCAGTCAACTATGGCTACACCTTC. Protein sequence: CASSRVGGPVNYGYTF. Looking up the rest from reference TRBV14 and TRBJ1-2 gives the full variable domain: EAGVTQFPSHSVIEKGQTVTLRCDPISGHDNLYWYRRVMGKEIKFLLHFVKESKQDESGMPNNRFLAERTGGTYSTLKVQPAELEDSGVYFCASSRVGGPVNYGYTFGSGTRLTVV.